The 3 T cell receptor beta chains reported below all come from one sample, sequenced in a study of T-cell reconstitution after alpha-beta-depleted transplantation in children. This sample's TCRbeta library carried unique molecular identifier barcodes. TCRdb re-analysed the PCR reads in MiXCR, keeping a single row per CDR3 protein. The repertoire holds 210,000 or so distinct CDR3 sequences, 11% seen once, with roughly 27% in the top ten. Sequencing was performed on PBMCs, taken before TCRalphabeta/CD19-depleted stem cell transplant. These receptors came from a child under two years old with acute myeloid leukemia, due to receive a stem cell transplant.

This clonotype showed up many times. The chain carries TRBV28 and TRBJ2-7; D might be TRBD2 (5 bases). V gave up 4 bases and J gave up 4 bases, with 8 bases separating them. Germline V gene lookup returns CDR1 MDHEN and CDR2 SYDVKM. This CDR3 has 12 amino acids. For the CDR3, the DNA is TGTGCCAGCAGTTCTCCGGGGTACGAGCAGTACTTC. Its translation is CASSSPGYEQYF.

This clonotype turned up a few times. The chain recombines TRBV19 with TRBJ2-1, with 9 bases fitting TRBD2. The CDR3 runs 15 residues. The germline V gene has CDR1 LNHDA and CDR2 SQIVND (reference sequence). J gave up 5 bases and V 4 bases, and 6 bases lay outside the gene matches. CDR3 coding DNA: TGTGCCAGTAGTAGTAGCGGGAGATTCGACAATGAGCAGTTCTTC. Its protein product is CASSSSGRFDNEQFF.

This clonotype was detected ten times or more. The V call is TRBV10-1, the J call TRBJ2-5; 8 nucleotides align to TRBD1. Germline assignment: CDR1 WNHNN and CDR2 SYGVQD (reference sequence). The CDR3 has 14 amino acids. With 5 bases clipped from V and 4 bases from J, the junction kept 6 bases outside the gene matches. The CDR3, as DNA: TGCGCCAGCAGTCCGGGACAGGTATCAGAGACCCAGTACTTC. Protein sequence: CASSPGQVSETQYF.